This T cell receptor beta chain stems from a study of blood T cell repertoires in COVID-19. Looking at the study overall: Recovered Cohort 3 donors showed two negative PCRs, clearance, or symptom resolution. PBMCs, B-cell-depleted T cells, or T cells provided the cDNA or gDNA that made up the material.

Data came from immunoSEQ multiplex PCR; TCRdb stores just in-frame clones and leaves some out. The sample carries around 300,000 clones, roughly 91% recorded once. CDR1 and CDR2 (germline): SGDLS, YYNGEE. The CDR3 runs to 16 residues. J was trimmed by 2 bases and V by 4 bases; bases with no gene match: 10. Grouping used clinical history reported by participants in a survey and questionnaire. The chain combines TRBV9 with TRBJ2-3; 7 bases map to TRBD1. The sequence derives from a woman aged 55-69 years in a cohort exposed to, infected with or recovered from COVID-19 (not recorded which). Sequencing was done on a sample of PBMCs or T cells enriched from blood (not recorded which). This CDR3 is CASSPRRGQVTDTQYF. The CDR3 DNA is TGTGCCAGCAGCCCTCGACGCGGACAGGTCACAGATACGCAGTATTTT.